One sample yielded the 3 T cell receptor beta chains listed below, sequenced in a study of TIL therapy for anti-PD-1-resistant metastatic lung cancer. The time point denotes: pre-treatment sample, taken before nivolumab and TIL therapy. The libraries were made with immunoSEQ v3. Libraries were prepared by immunoSEQ multiplex PCR; TCRdb keeps only in-frame clonotypes and omits some of them. The data hold 20,000 or so clones, with about 70% observed a single time. This specimen was blood, taken at baseline. The receptor set was obtained from a person aged 25-80 years with non-small cell lung cancer.

This clone has a single count. The chain links TRBV2 to TRBJ2-3, with 11 bases lining up with TRBD2. Germline CDR1 reads SNHLY; CDR2 reads FYNNEI. CDR3 length equals 16 residues. J gave up 3 bases and V 6 bases, and 8 bases lay outside the gene matches. The CDR3 loop is CASSLTSGRSTDTQYF. The CDR3 DNA reads TGTGCCAGCAGCCTCACTAGCGGGAGATCGACAGATACGCAGTATTTT.

The chain is built from TRBV7-9 and TRBJ1-4, with D possibly being TRBD1 (6 bases). CDR1 SEHNR and CDR2 FQNEAQ come from the germline V gene (reference sequence). V lost 5 bases and J 8 bases, leaving 21 bases between the germline ends. CDR3 length equals 16 residues. The DNA for the CDR3 is TGTGCCAGCAGCCCCGGGATTACAGGGCTGAACGAAAAACTGTTTTTT. It is translated as CASSPGITGLNEKLFF. The variable domain in full, with the rest retrieved from reference TRBV7-9 and TRBJ1-4, is DTGVSQNPRHKITKRGQNVTFRCDPISEHNRLYWYRQTLGQGPEFLTYFQNEAQLEKSRLLSDRFSAERPKGSFSTLEIQRTEQGDSAMYLCASSPGITGLNEKLFFGSGTQLSVL.

This clone was seen only a few times. The chain couples TRBV5-1 to TRBJ1-1, with D perhaps TRBD1 (6 bases). V was trimmed by 5 bases and J by 2 bases, leaving 13 bases between them. The V gene's germline CDR1 is SGHRS and CDR2 YFSETQ. CDR3 length: 14 residues. The CDR3 DNA follows: TGCGCCAGCAGTGGGGGGACACCTAACACTGAAGCTTTCTTT. Translation: CASSGGTPNTEAFF. The variable domain in full, with the rest retrieved from reference TRBV5-1 and TRBJ1-1, is KAGVTQTPRYLIKTRGQQVTLSCSPISGHRSVSWYQQTPGQGLQFLFEYFSETQRNKGNFPGRFSGRQFSNSRSEMNVSTLELGDSALYLCASSGGTPNTEAFFGQGTRLTVV.